In its sample, the clone carrying this T cell receptor beta chain was seen once. This specimen comes from a study of blood T cell repertoires in COVID-19. Across the whole study: The United States, Italy and Spain supplied acute and convalescent COVID-19 samples.

In the authors' methods: It was from reference gene primer amplification that nucleated cell counts were estimated. Sequencing used immunoSEQ multiplex PCR; TCRdb keeps in-frame clones, though not all of them. The V and J calls and clone size are taken from that table; D and trimming were inferred from the DNA. Found here are around 370,000 clones, 90% to 95% of them singletons; the top ten hold 3% to 4%. Sequencing used peripheral blood. The sequence derives from a woman younger than 35 who had recovered from COVID-19.

The CDR3 DNA reads as TGTGCCACCAGTGATCCTAAACTAGCTCGAGAGACCCAGTACTTC. It specifies CATSDPKLARETQYF. This chain joins TRBV24-1 and TRBJ2-5, with D tentatively TRBD2 (6 bases). Between the trimmed V and J ends, which lost 3 bases and 4 bases, there was a span of 14 bases. The CDR3 extends over 15 amino acids. Germline V gene sequence: CDR1 KGHDR, CDR2 SFDVKD.